These T cell receptor beta chains were read from a single sample in a study of T cell repertoires in cytomegalovirus infection. TCRdb recomputed calls from the reads with MiXCR, one row per CDR3 protein. The sample yields a few hundred thousand distinct CDR3 sequences, about 28% seen once. No antigen has been assigned to these receptors. Specimen: cultured PBMCs, collected from culture after CMV antigen stimulation. All receptors come from a human donor in good health (CMV status not recorded). Some clones in this sample may be carry-over from other donors' samples. CDR3s include the opening cysteine and the closing phenylalanine or tryptophan. The D gene is left open where the match is weak. For some rows the clone size is stated as once, few or many, or as a class when expanded; others skip it.

size	V	J	length	D	CDR3	DNA
many	TRBV7-2	TRBJ1-2	17	TRBD1	CASSLAPGQGNNYGYTF	TGTGCCAGCAGCTTAGCGCCCGGACAGGGCAATAACTATGGCTACACCTTC
-	TRBV7-8	TRBJ2-7	15	TRBD2	CASSLLAGEDYEQYF	TGTGCCAGCAGCTTACTGGCGGGGGAAGACTACGAGCAGTACTTC
-	TRBV30	TRBJ2-1	12	-	CAWSVSSNEQFF	TGTGCCTGGAGTGTATCAAGCAATGAGCAGTTCTTC
-	TRBV28	TRBJ2-1	14	-	CASRGHKEGNEQFF	TGTGCCAGCAGGGGACATAAGGAGGGGAATGAGCAGTTCTTC
-	TRBV7-9	TRBJ1-3	14	TRBD1	CASSFGQGWNTIYF	TGTGCCAGCAGCTTTGGACAGGGCTGGAACACCATATATTTT
-	TRBV20-1	TRBJ2-1	15	TRBD1	CSARDPRQGYNEQFF	TGCAGTGCTAGAGACCCACGACAGGGGTACAATGAGCAGTTCTTC
-	TRBV2	TRBJ1-1	13	-	CASTLDKNTEAFF	TGTGCCAGCACCCTCGACAAGAACACTGAAGCTTTCTTT
-	TRBV6-1	TRBJ2-1	14	-	CASSEDFYYNEQFF	TGTGCCAGCAGTGAAGATTTCTACTACAATGAGCAGTTCTTC
many	TRBV7-2	TRBJ1-4	13	TRBD1	CASSSGTVGKLFF	TGTGCCAGCAGCTCGGGGACAGTCGGGAAACTGTTTTTT
many	TRBV5-6	TRBJ2-2	16	TRBD2	CASSLASGTNTGELFF	TGTGCCAGCAGCTTAGCTAGCGGAACGAACACCGGGGAGCTGTTTTTT
-	TRBV5-6	TRBJ1-2	14	-	CASSLKGDNYGYTF	TGTGCCAGCAGCTTGAAAGGTGATAACTATGGCTACACCTTC
many	TRBV10-3	TRBJ1-6	17	-	CAISERGAARVPSPLHF	TGTGCCATCAGTGAAAGGGGTGCTGCGCGTGTCCCTTCACCCCTCCACTTT
few	TRBV7-2	TRBJ2-4	16	TRBD2	CASSLREGLAKNIQYF	TGTGCCAGCAGCTTAAGGGAGGGGTTAGCCAAAAACATTCAGTACTTC
few	TRBV5-4	TRBJ2-5	14	-	CASSLDRYQETQYF	TGTGCCAGCAGCTTGGACAGGTACCAAGAGACCCAGTACTTC
-	TRBV4-2	TRBJ2-2	15	-	CASSQERGNTGELFF	TGTGCCAGCAGCCAAGAAAGAGGAAACACCGGGGAGCTGTTTTTT
-	TRBV29-1	TRBJ2-3	11	-	CSVGPPDTQYF	TGCAGCGTTGGCCCACCAGATACGCAGTATTTT
few	TRBV3-1	TRBJ2-1	16	-	CASSQEGQRSYNEQFF	TGTGCCAGCAGCCAAGAGGGACAAAGGTCCTACAATGAGCAGTTCTTC
-	TRBV6-8	TRBJ2-3	16	TRBD2	CASSPWERGATDTQYF	TGTGCCAGCAGCCCTTGGGAGCGGGGGGCCACAGATACGCAGTATTTT
-	TRBV27	TRBJ2-7	15	-	CASSPSGGGSYEQYF	TGTGCCAGCAGCCCGTCTGGCGGAGGCTCCTACGAGCAGTACTTC
-	TRBV20-1	TRBJ1-1	16	TRBD1	CSARSVSGQGLGEAFF	TGCAGTGCTAGATCCGTTTCTGGACAGGGATTAGGTGAAGCTTTCTTT
-	TRBV4-2	TRBJ2-1	16	TRBD2	CASSPTAGGPSDVQFF	TGTGCCAGCAGCCCTACAGCGGGAGGGCCGAGCGATGTGCAGTTCTTC
-	TRBV28	TRBJ1-5	15	TRBD1	CASSKTGHSNQPQHF	TGTGCCAGCAGTAAGACAGGGCATAGCAATCAGCCCCAGCATTTT
-	TRBV7-9	TRBJ2-2	15	-	CASSPLMGPSWELFF	TGTGCCAGCAGCCCGCTTATGGGACCCTCTTGGGAGCTGTTTTTT
-	TRBV6-2/TRBV6-3	TRBJ2-1	16	-	CASSFGPRPPNNEQFF	TGTGCCAGCAGTTTTGGGCCCCGACCCCCTAACAATGAGCAGTTCTTC